The next 28 T cell receptor beta chains were all read from a single sample in a study of shared clonotypes between healthy human individuals (dated by TCRdb to 2020 to 2022). Library preparation was by the immunoSEQ multiplex PCR assay. In its TCRdb copy, this immuneACCESS table keeps in-frame sequences only and misses some clones. Where compared with another copy, unresolved V genes explain less than half of these, and the others have no known cause. The sample table contains some 2,500,000 clones; only one count was recorded for 80% to 95% of them. The ten largest clones capture roughly 0.36% of the sample. Specimen: naive CD4+ T cells from PBMCs. This specimen's cell subset or site label, interpreted: CD45RA+ positively selected. All receptors come from a man younger than 35 in good health. Some clones in this sample may be carry-over from other donors' samples.

This clone was seen a single time. The genes are TRBV28 and TRBJ2-7; TRBD2 matches at 14 bases. Germline CDR1 is MDHEN and CDR2 is SYDVKM. The J segment lost 0 bases and the V segment lost 5 bases, leaving 9 bases of the junction unmatched. The CDR3 loop spans 18 amino acids. CDR3 nucleotide sequence: TGTGCCAGCAGTCCCCCGGGACTAGCGGGGGAAATCTCCTACGAGCAGTACTTC. This gives the protein CASSPPGLAGEISYEQYF.

The chain uses TRBV5-6 and TRBJ1-6, with TRBD1 identical over 9 bases. The ends lost 2 bases at V and 7 bases at J; junction bases unmatched: 4. Germline V gene sequence: CDR1 SGHDT, CDR2 YYEEEE. The CDR3 has 15 amino acids. CDR3: CASSFRGQGNSPLHF. For the CDR3, the DNA is TGTGCCAGCAGCTTTAGGGGACAGGGAAATTCACCCCTCCACTTT.

The gene calls are TRBV4-2 and TRBJ1-4; D uncertain. Trimming cost V 0 bases and J 2 bases, with 13 bases left between them. Germline V gene data show CDR1 as LGHNA and CDR2 as YNFKEQ. This CDR3 has 17 amino acids. The CDR3 protein is CASSQERGPATNEKLFF. In nucleotides, the CDR3 is TGTGCCAGCAGCCAAGAGCGAGGTCCAGCCACTAATGAAAAACTGTTTTTT.

Worth noting for this clone: In the same sample, other DNA sequences code for this CDR3. V usage is TRBV5-1 and J usage is TRBJ1-2; possibly TRBD1 for D (5 bases). The length of the CDR3 is 15 residues. The germline gives CDR1 SGHRS, CDR2 YFSETQ. V gave up 0 bases and J gave up 2 bases, with 11 bases separating them. CDR3 bases: TGCGCCAGCAGCTTGGCCGGCGGGACCAACTATGGCTACACCTTC. This codes for CASSLAGGTNYGYTF.

This clone was detected only once. The V gene is TRBV5-1, the J gene TRBJ2-1; D possibly matches TRBD1 or TRBD2 (5 bases each). Germline CDR1 is SGHRS and CDR2 is YFSETQ. This CDR3 has 13 residues. Trimming removed 4 bases at V and 8 bases at J, with 13 bases between. The CDR3 sequence: CASSGDVYDEQFF. The CDR3 nucleotides are TGCGCCAGCAGCGGGGACGTTTACGATGAGCAGTTCTTC.

With regard to this clone: The sample has other DNA sequences that encode this CDR3 too. V usage is TRBV12-5 and J usage is TRBJ2-1; D is undetermined. Germline V gene data show CDR1 as LGHNT and CDR2 as FRNRAP. The CDR3 extends over 11 amino acids. V lost 0 bases, J lost 10 bases, and 4 bases lay in between. The CDR3 reads CASGLVREQFF. In DNA, the CDR3 is TGTGCTAGTGGTTTGGTACGGGAGCAGTTCTTC.

The chain links TRBV11-2 to TRBJ1-2, with D perhaps TRBD1 (6 bases). From germline, CDR1 is SGHAT and CDR2 FQNNGV. The CDR3 loop spans 15 amino acids. V was cut by 2 bases and J by 4 bases, with 14 bases left in between. CDR3 bases: TGTGCCAGCAGCTTAAACAGGGTGTACGGCTATGGCTACACCTTC. Translated: CASSLNRVYGYGYTF.

The rearrangement joins TRBV10-3 to TRBJ1-5; D might be TRBD1 (5 bases). The V gene's germline CDR1 is ENHRY and CDR2 SYGVKD. The CDR3 loop spans 15 amino acids. Trimming pared 3 bases from V and 3 bases from J, leaving 12 bases between. The CDR3: CAISEGSGTNQPQHF. CDR3 DNA sequence: TGTGCCATCAGTGAAGGTTCGGGGACCAATCAGCCCCAGCATTTT.

The V call is TRBV11-3, the J call TRBJ2-1, with 10 nucleotides matching TRBD2. Germline assignment: CDR1 SGHNT and CDR2 YENEEA. The CDR3 is made up of 17 amino acids. V was clipped by 8 bases and J by 6 bases; unmatched bases: 16. Here the CDR3 DNA reads TGTGCCAGCGCGAGCGATAGCAGGACTAGCGGAGGCAATGAGCAGTTCTTC. Amino acid sequence: CASASDSRTSGGNEQFF.

The chain links TRBV30 to TRBJ2-2, with unresolved D. The V end lost 7 bases, the J end lost 5 bases, and 17 bases lay between the germline ends. This CDR3 contains 14 residues. CDR1 is GTSNPN, CDR2 SVGIG, per germline (reference sequence). Here the CDR3 DNA reads TGTGCCTTTGGACGAACCACAGAAACCGGGGAGCTGTTTTTT. This codes for CAFGRTTETGELFF. The full variable domain, with the rest looked up from reference TRBV30 and TRBJ2-2, is SQTIHQWPATLVQPVGSPLSLECTVEGTSNPNLYWYRQAAGRGLQLLFYSVGIGQISSEVPQNLSASRPQDRQFILSSKKLLLSDSGFYLCAFGRTTETGELFFGEGSRLTVL.

The gene calls are TRBV11-2 and TRBJ2-7; D is ambiguous. V lost 1 base and J 3 bases, leaving 13 bases between the germline ends. The germline V gene encodes CDR1 SGHAT and CDR2 FQNNGV. The CDR3 consists of 15 residues. DNA of the CDR3: TGTGCCAGCAGCTTAGTATCCTTGGGGAACTACGAGCAGTACTTC. This translates into CASSLVSLGNYEQYF.

The chain uses TRBV14 and TRBJ2-5; no clear D. Trimming took 1 base from V and 4 from J, leaving 4 bases between them. Germline CDR1 reads SGHDN; CDR2 reads FVKESK. This CDR3 has 12 residues. The CDR3 nucleotides read TGTGCCAGCAGCCAAGTTTTAGAGACCCAGTACTTC. This gives the protein CASSQVLETQYF. Supplemented by reference TRBV14 and TRBJ2-5, the full variable domain reads EAGVTQFPSHSVIEKGQTVTLRCDPISGHDNLYWYRRVMGKEIKFLLHFVKESKQDESGMPNNRFLAERTGGTYSTLKVQPAELEDSGVYFCASSQVLETQYFGPGTRLLVL.

About this clone: The sample carries other DNA sequences with the same CDR3. The V call is TRBV27, the J call TRBJ2-1, with 11 bases fitting TRBD2. V trimming: 2 bases; J trimming: 3 bases; junction bases outside the gene matches: 0. Germline V gene sequence: CDR1 MNHEY, CDR2 SMNVEV (reference sequence). The CDR3 contains 15 residues. In nucleotides, the CDR3 is TGTGCCAGCAGTTTAACTAGCGGGAGCTACAATGAGCAGTTCTTC. This translates into CASSLTSGSYNEQFF.

The rearrangement joins TRBV28 to TRBJ2-7; 8 bases match TRBD2. Losses at the gene ends were 9 bases for V and 5 bases for J; bases not matched to a gene: 9. Germline V lookup: CDR1 MDHEN, CDR2 SYDVKM. The CDR3 is 13 amino acids. The CDR3 DNA follows: TGTGCCAGTCAGCGGGAGCTTGGTAACGAGCAGTACTTC. Residues: CASQRELGNEQYF.

This clone was observed a single time. The rearrangement uses TRBV6-5 and TRBJ2-1; 10 bases map to TRBD2. Germline CDR1 and CDR2: MNHEY and SVGAGI. V gave up 4 bases and J gave up 4 bases; unmatched junction bases: 7. The CDR3 is 16 residues long. As DNA, the CDR3 is TGTGCCAGCAGTTCCTTTACTAGCGGGGATTACAATGAGCAGTTCTTC. It translates to CASSSFTSGDYNEQFF.

The chain has TRBV5-5 and TRBJ1-3; 8 bases are shared with TRBD1. Trimming removed 4 bases from V and 3 bases from J; junction bases left unmatched: 9. CDR3 length equals 16 residues. Germline CDR1 reads SGHKS; CDR2 reads YYEKEE (reference sequence). CDR3: CASSAGGAGFGNTIYF. As DNA, the CDR3 is TGTGCCAGCAGCGCAGGGGGCGCAGGGTTTGGAAACACCATATATTTT.

V and J are TRBV11-2 and TRBJ2-7; 7 bases are shared with TRBD1. The CDR3 is made up of 15 amino acids. V lost 5 bases and J lost 6; bases outside the gene matches: 13. Germline CDR1 reads SGHAT; CDR2 reads FQNNGV. The CDR3 spells CASSLPGGQYREQYF. For the CDR3, the DNA is TGTGCCAGCAGCCTTCCTGGGGGACAGTATCGCGAGCAGTACTTC.

The chain employs TRBV11-2 and TRBJ2-5, with D possibly being TRBD1 or TRBD2 (7 bases each). Trimming took off 4 bases at V and 5 bases at J, with 17 bases between the two ends. The germline CDR1 and CDR2 sequences are SGHAT and FQNNGV. The CDR3 sequence is 15 residues long. DNA of the CDR3: TGTGCCAGCAGCTCAGGGGGGGCTGTGAGGGAGACCCAGTACTTC. It codes for CASSSGGAVRETQYF. Full variable domain (outside the CDR3, taken from reference TRBV11-2 and TRBJ2-5): EAGVAQSPRYKIIEKRQSVAFWCNPISGHATLYWYQQILGQGPKLLIQFQNNGVVDDSQLPKDRFSAERLKGVDSTLKIQPAKLEDSAVYLCASSSGGAVRETQYFGPGTRLLVL.

This sequence joins TRBV5-1 and TRBJ1-1, with D possibly being TRBD1 (6 bases). The CDR3 is 16 residues long. Deletions cut 7 bases from V and 0 bases from J, with 19 bases between. Germline CDR1 reads SGHRS; CDR2 reads YFSETQ. The CDR3 loop is CASHDSTGLMNTEAFF. As DNA, the CDR3 is TGCGCCAGCCATGATTCGACAGGATTAATGAACACTGAAGCTTTCTTT.

This chain links TRBV28 with TRBJ2-3; the match to TRBD2 covers 8 bases. V dropped 7 bases and J dropped 1; count of bases not matched to a gene: 7. Per germline, CDR1 MDHEN and CDR2 SYDVKM. This CDR3 contains 15 residues. The CDR3 spells CASTTSGGGTDTQYF. The CDR3 coding sequence is TGTGCCAGCACCACCTCGGGGGGGGGCACAGATACGCAGTATTTT. The complete variable domain, with remaining parts taken from reference TRBV28 and TRBJ2-3, reads DVKVTQSSRYLVKRTGEKVFLECVQDMDHENMFWYRQDPGLGLRLIYFSYDVKMKEKGDIPEGYSVSREKKERFSLILESASTNQTSMYLCASTTSGGGTDTQYFGPGTRLTVL.

The V call is TRBV23-1, the J call TRBJ2-7; D tentatively reads TRBD1 or TRBD2 (6 bases each). TRBV23-1 is noted as an ORF with a role that remains uncertain. Trimming shortened V by 2 bases and J by 4 bases, and 9 bases separated the two germline ends. This CDR3 is built from 13 residues. The chain's CDR3 is CASSQQGRYEQYF. The DNA for the CDR3 is TGCGCCAGCAGTCAACAGGGGAGGTACGAGCAGTACTTC.

V is TRBV2 and J is TRBJ2-2; D is ambiguous. Per germline, CDR1 SNHLY and CDR2 FYNNEI. CDR3 length: 13 amino acids. Between the trimmed V and J ends, which lost 7 bases and 3 bases, there was a span of 9 bases. CDR3 loop: CASKSRDTGELFF. The CDR3 DNA is TGTGCCAGCAAATCCCGGGACACCGGGGAGCTGTTTTTT.

A single count supports this clone. J is TRBJ1-1 and V is TRBV14, with D perhaps matching TRBD1 (5 bases). Trimming removed 4 bases at V and 3 bases at J, with 12 bases between. The CDR3 spans 14 residues. Germline V CDR1 and CDR2: SGHDN, FVKESK. The CDR3 DNA is TGTGCCAGCAGCCGACGAGGGACTGACACTGAAGCTTTCTTT. Translating gives CASSRRGTDTEAFF. The whole variable domain, filled in from reference TRBV14 and TRBJ1-1, reads EAGVTQFPSHSVIEKGQTVTLRCDPISGHDNLYWYRRVMGKEIKFLLHFVKESKQDESGMPNNRFLAERTGGTYSTLKVQPAELEDSGVYFCASSRRGTDTEAFFGQGTRLTVV.

The rearrangement joins TRBV18 to TRBJ1-1; tentatively, D is TRBD1 (6 bases). The CDR3 contains 13 residues. V lost 1 base and J lost 7, with 10 bases in between. Germline V gene sequence: CDR1 KGHSH, CDR2 LQKENI. The CDR3 loop is CASSPLRDIEAFF. The CDR3 DNA reads TGTGCCAGCTCACCACTCCGGGACATTGAAGCTTTCTTT.

The chain links TRBV2 to TRBJ2-3; 8 nucleotides agree with TRBD2. Germline values: CDR1 SNHLY, CDR2 FYNNEI. This CDR3 is 12 amino acids long. Losses at the gene ends were 8 bases for V and 4 bases for J; bases not matched to a gene: 2. CDR3 region: CASRGGPDTQYF. CDR3 sequence (DNA): TGTGCCAGCCGGGGGGGTCCAGATACGCAGTATTTT.

This clone was found once. The V and J genes are TRBV15 and TRBJ2-5; 10 bases align to TRBD1. Germline V gives CDR1 LNHNV, CDR2 YYDKDF (reference sequence). The CDR3 has 15 amino acids. With V trimmed by 5 bases and J by 6 bases, 9 bases remained unmatched. The CDR3 nucleotides read TGTGCCACCAGCGCAAAGACAGGGGGCAGGCAGACCCAGTACTTC. Its translation: CATSAKTGGRQTQYF. Full variable domain (missing parts from reference TRBV15 and TRBJ2-5): DAMVIQNPRYQVTQFGKPVTLSCSQTLNHNVMYWYQQKSSQAPKLLFHYYDKDFNNEADTPDNFQSRRPNTSFCFLDIRSPGLGDTAMYLCATSAKTGGRQTQYFGPGTRLLVL.

The J gene is TRBJ2-2, the V gene TRBV6-4, with TRBD2 matching 13 bases. J lost 5 bases, V lost 10 bases, and 7 bases had no gene match. The CDR3 length is 15 residues. The germline gives CDR1 MRHNA, CDR2 SNTAGT. The CDR3 loop reads CATFRLAGGTGELFF. CDR3 coding DNA: TGTGCCACCTTCCGACTAGCGGGAGGTACCGGGGAGCTGTTTTTT.

The V gene is TRBV19, the J gene TRBJ1-1, with 7 bases fitting TRBD1. With V trimmed by 4 bases and J by 1 base, 9 bases remained unmatched. The CDR3 length is 16 residues. Germline CDR1 LNHDA, CDR2 SQIVND (reference sequence). The CDR3 DNA reads TGTGCCAGTAGTACTAACAGGGGAGGACGGAACACTGAAGCTTTCTTT. This gives the protein CASSTNRGGRNTEAFF. The entire variable domain, with the rest obtained from reference TRBV19 and TRBJ1-1, is as follows: DGGITQSPKYLFRKEGQNVTLSCEQNLNHDAMYWYRQDPGQGLRLIYYSQIVNDFQKGDIAEGYSVSREKKESFPLTVTSAQKNPTAFYLCASSTNRGGRNTEAFFGQGTRLTVV.